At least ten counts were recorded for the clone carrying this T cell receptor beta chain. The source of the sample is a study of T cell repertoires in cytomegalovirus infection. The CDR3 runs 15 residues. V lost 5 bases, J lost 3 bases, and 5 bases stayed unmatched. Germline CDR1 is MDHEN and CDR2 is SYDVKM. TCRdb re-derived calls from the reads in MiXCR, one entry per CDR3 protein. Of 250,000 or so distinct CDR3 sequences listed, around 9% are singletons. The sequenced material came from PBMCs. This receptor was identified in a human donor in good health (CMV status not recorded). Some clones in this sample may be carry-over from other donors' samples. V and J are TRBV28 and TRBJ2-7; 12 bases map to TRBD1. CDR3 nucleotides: TGTGCCAGCAGTATCGGGACAGGGGGCGTCTACGAGCAGTACTTC. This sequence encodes CASSIGTGGVYEQYF.